These 25 T cell receptor beta chains share one sample of origin, sequenced in a study of blood T cell repertoires in COVID-19. The table came from immunoSEQ multiplex PCR; TCRdb's copy has only in-frame clones and leaves some out. Among some 170,000 clones listed, about 90% were seen once. Sequencing was done on a sample of PBMCs or T cells enriched from blood (not recorded which). These receptors were obtained from a human donor with acute COVID-19. The donor label of this sample is uncertain.

The chain is built from TRBV7-3 and TRBJ2-3; D remains unclear. The CDR3 has 15 amino acids. V was shortened by 1 base and J by 4 bases, with 12 bases between the two germline ends. Germline loops: CDR1 SGHTA, CDR2 FQGTGA. The CDR3 sequence: CASSLRPSESDTQYF. The DNA of the CDR3 is TGTGCCAGCAGCTTAAGGCCCTCGGAGTCAGATACGCAGTATTTT.

The V call is TRBV6-5, the J call TRBJ2-3; TRBD2 agrees at 9 bases. From germline, CDR1 is MNHEY and CDR2 SVGAGI. V lost 6 bases, J lost 2 bases, and 6 bases stayed unmatched. The CDR3 spans 15 residues. CDR3 nucleotides: TGTGCCAGCAGACATAGCGGGGGAAACACAGATACGCAGTATTTT. Translating it yields CASRHSGGNTDTQYF.

The V and J genes are TRBV30 and TRBJ2-3; D gene uncertain. V was pared by 4 bases and J by 4 bases, with 15 bases between. The CDR3 is 14 residues long. Per the germline V gene, CDR1 is GTSNPN and CDR2 is SVGIG (reference sequence). The CDR3 here is CAWIRGVRADTQYF. The CDR3 DNA reads as TGTGCCTGGATTAGAGGCGTTCGCGCAGATACGCAGTATTTT.

This rearrangement joins TRBV5-6 to TRBJ1-5, with D perhaps TRBD1 (6 bases). The CDR3 is 16 amino acids. Germline-derived CDR1 and CDR2 are SGHDT and YYEEEE. V was trimmed by 1 base and J by 1 base, leaving 12 bases between them. CDR3 sequence: CASSLRVRGSNQPQHF. DNA for the CDR3: TGTGCCAGCAGCTTGCGGGTCAGGGGAAGCAATCAGCCCCAGCATTTT.

The rearrangement uses TRBV9 and TRBJ2-3; TRBD2 might be the D (6 bases). The CDR3 contains 15 residues. V was shortened by 2 bases and J by 1 base, with 11 bases between the two germline ends. Looked up from germline, CDR1 is SGDLS and CDR2 is YYNGEE. The CDR3: CASSVLASGTDTQYF. CDR3 DNA sequence: TGTGCCAGCAGCGTTCTAGCGTCGGGCACAGATACGCAGTATTTT.

The sample holds a few counts of this clone. V and J are TRBV4-1 and TRBJ2-2; TRBD1 matches 7 bases. CDR1 MGHRA and CDR2 YSYEKL come from the germline V gene. The CDR3 contains 15 residues. V dropped 3 bases and J dropped 2; count of bases not matched to a gene: 3. CDR3 sequence reads: CASSQGTVNTGELFF. As DNA, the CDR3 is TGCGCCAGCAGCCAGGGGACAGTCAACACCGGGGAGCTGTTTTTT.

The gene calls are TRBV18 and TRBJ2-7; TRBD2 might be the D (6 bases). V was trimmed by 4 bases and J by 6 bases, leaving 16 bases between them. Germline CDR1 reads KGHSH; CDR2 reads LQKENI. The CDR3 is 14 residues long. CDR3: CASSRGAGLAEQYF. In DNA, the CDR3 is TGTGCCAGCTCACGAGGGGCGGGGCTCGCCGAGCAGTACTTC.

V gene TRBV5-4 combines with J gene TRBJ1-2, with 7 positions matching TRBD1. V shed 2 bases and J 8 bases; nucleotides not matched to a gene: 6. The CDR3 sequence is 13 residues long. Germline V gene lookup returns CDR1 SGHNT and CDR2 YYREEE (reference sequence). The CDR3 spells CASSLDRDGGYTF. The CDR3 bases are TGTGCCAGCAGCTTAGACAGGGACGGCGGCTACACCTTC.

V usage is TRBV4-1 and J usage is TRBJ2-4; no clear D. Germline V gene lookup returns CDR1 MGHRA and CDR2 YSYEKL. The CDR3 covers 15 residues. V was shortened by 1 base and J by 6 bases, with 13 bases between the two germline ends. The CDR3 nucleotides are TGCGCCAGCAGCCAAGTTAAGAGCGCCGGAAACATTCAGTACTTC. Protein product: CASSQVKSAGNIQYF.

The genes are TRBV5-1 and TRBJ2-3; 11 bases agree with TRBD2. CDR1 SGHRS and CDR2 YFSETQ come from the germline V gene. V lost 0 bases, J lost 3 bases, and 3 bases stayed unmatched. The CDR3 is 16 amino acids. The CDR3 is CASSLGSGGATDTQYF. The CDR3 DNA follows: TGCGCCAGCAGCTTGGGTAGCGGGGGGGCAACAGATACGCAGTATTTT.

This clone was seen a single time. The chain couples TRBV7-9 to TRBJ2-7; 7 nucleotides agree with TRBD1. V shed 5 bases and J 1 base; nucleotides not matched to a gene: 11. The CDR3 spans 16 residues. Germline V lookup: CDR1 SEHNR, CDR2 FQNEAQ (reference sequence). CDR3 region: CASSKGARVGSYEQYF. In nucleotides, the CDR3 is TGTGCCAGCAGCAAGGGGGCCCGCGTCGGATCCTACGAGCAGTACTTC.

This chain connects TRBV7-2 to TRBJ2-6; 7 bases fit TRBD2. V lost 5 bases and J lost 4; bases outside the gene matches: 11. The CDR3 runs 17 residues. Germline V gives CDR1 SGHTA, CDR2 FQGNSA. CDR3 amino acids: CASSIQGGAQGANVLTF. DNA of the CDR3: TGTGCCAGCAGCATCCAGGGAGGGGCGCAGGGGGCCAACGTCCTGACTTTC.

The chain uses TRBV4-2 and TRBJ2-7; no definite D call. Trimming stripped 0 bases from V and 6 bases from J, with 12 bases between. The CDR3 sequence is 14 residues long. Germline V gene data show CDR1 as LGHNA and CDR2 as YNFKEQ. In DNA, the CDR3 is TGTGCCAGCAGCCAAGACCTACCACGAGGCGAGCAGTACTTC. The encoded protein is CASSQDLPRGEQYF.

This sequence joins TRBV7-2 and TRBJ2-3; D not resolved. This CDR3 is 14 amino acids long. Trimming took 1 base from V and 2 from J, leaving 7 bases between them. Germline values: CDR1 SGHTA, CDR2 FQGNSA. The CDR3 here is CASSLDPYTDTQYF. DNA of the CDR3: TGTGCCAGCAGCTTAGATCCTTACACAGATACGCAGTATTTT.

This clone showed up just once. J is TRBJ1-5 and V is TRBV2; D not certain. Trimming took 4 bases from V and 2 from J, leaving 9 bases between them. The CDR3 runs 14 residues. Per the germline V gene, CDR1 is SNHLY and CDR2 is FYNNEI. The CDR3 region has the DNA TGTGCCAGCAGTGGAGGGCAGGGCAATCAGCCCCAGCATTTT. Translation gives CASSGGQGNQPQHF.

CDR3 region: CASSNVAGGNEKLFF. The CDR3 nucleotides read TGTGCCAGTAGTAATGTCGCAGGAGGTAATGAAAAACTGTTTTTT. The rearrangement links TRBV19 to TRBJ1-4; D is undetermined. In germline, CDR1 is LNHDA, CDR2 SQIVND (reference sequence). The V end was cut by 4 bases, the J end by 4 bases, with 13 bases between. The CDR3 length is 15 residues.

This chain joins TRBV6-2 or TRBV6-3 and TRBJ2-2; perhaps TRBD2 as D (7 bases). The CDR3 is 16 residues long. The germline CDR1 and CDR2 sequences are MNHEY and SVGEGT. Trimming took 2 bases from V and 2 from J, leaving 12 bases between them. CDR3 DNA: TGTGCCAGCAGTTACGCGGGGGCGGAAAACACCGGGGAGCTGTTTTTT. It specifies CASSYAGAENTGELFF.

V is TRBV2 and J is TRBJ2-1; possible D gene TRBD2, 7 bases. This CDR3 has 14 amino acids. From germline, CDR1 is SNHLY and CDR2 FYNNEI. V lost 4 bases and J 8 bases, leaving 15 bases between the germline ends. CDR3 loop: CASSGGGGFDEQFF. CDR3 coding DNA: TGTGCCAGCAGTGGGGGGGGCGGTTTTGATGAGCAGTTCTTC.

The genes are TRBV20-1 and TRBJ2-1, with 11 bases lining up with TRBD1. CDR3 size: 11 residues. Germline loops: CDR1 DFQATT, CDR2 SNEGSKA (reference sequence). The trim removed 7 bases at V and 8 bases at J, leaving 1 base unmatched. The CDR3 nucleotides read TGCAGTGGGGACAGGGGGGATGAGCAGTTCTTC. It encodes CSGDRGDEQFF.

The chain recombines TRBV4-2 with TRBJ2-7; D is perhaps TRBD2 (6 bases). The CDR3 has 16 amino acids. V lost 1 base to trimming and J lost 5 bases, with 18 bases between them. Germline-derived CDR1 and CDR2 are LGHNA and YNFKEQ. Here the CDR3 reads CASSQGSAGGQHEQYF. The CDR3 DNA sequence: TGTGCCAGCAGCCAAGGATCCGCAGGAGGGCAGCACGAGCAGTACTTC.

This clone turned up a few times. The chain uses TRBV18 and TRBJ2-7; 7 bases match TRBD1. Germline V gene lookup returns CDR1 KGHSH and CDR2 LQKENI. CDR3 size: 15 residues. With V trimmed by 6 bases and J by 5 bases, 13 bases remained unmatched. DNA of the CDR3: TGTGCCAGCTCGCGAAACCAGGGGGTTTCCGACGAGCAGTACTTC. Encoded protein: CASSRNQGVSDEQYF. Using reference TRBV18 and TRBJ2-7 for the parts outside the CDR3, the full variable domain is NAGVMQNPRHLVRRRGQEARLRCSPMKGHSHVYWYRQLPEEGLKFMVYLQKENIIDESGMPKERFSAEFPKEGPSILRIQQVVRGDSAAYFCASSRNQGVSDEQYFGPGTRLTVT.

V usage is TRBV5-4 and J usage is TRBJ2-1; D might be TRBD2 (6 bases). This CDR3 has 15 amino acids. The germline V gene encodes CDR1 SGHNT and CDR2 YYREEE (reference sequence). The germline V and J ends were trimmed by 4 bases and 1 base, with 12 bases remaining between them. The CDR3 sequence: CASSPGTVSYNEQFF. The CDR3 bases are TGTGCCAGCAGCCCGGGGACTGTGTCCTACAATGAGCAGTTCTTC.

The chain is built from TRBV3-1 (or the pseudogene TRBV3-2) and TRBJ2-3; no clear D. Germline V gene lookup returns CDR1 LGHDT and CDR2 YNNKEL (reference sequence). The CDR3 extends over 13 amino acids. Deletions cut 5 bases from V and 2 bases from J, with 8 bases between. The CDR3 bases are TGTGCCAGCAGCGCCCAACTCACAGATACGCAGTATTTT. Its translation is CASSAQLTDTQYF.

The gene calls are TRBV3-1 (or the pseudogene TRBV3-2) and TRBJ2-1; 8 positions agree with TRBD2. V dropped 5 bases and J dropped 4; count of bases not matched to a gene: 10. From germline, CDR1 is LGHDT and CDR2 YNNKEL (reference sequence). CDR3 length: 16 amino acids. The CDR3 region has the DNA TGTGCCAGCAGCAAACCCACGGGGGGGAATTACAATGAGCAGTTCTTC. This translates into CASSKPTGGNYNEQFF.

V usage is TRBV19 and J usage is TRBJ2-1; 11 nucleotides align to TRBD2. This CDR3 has 17 amino acids. Trimming cost V 4 bases and J 9 bases; bases outside gene matches: 14. CDR1 and CDR2 (germline): LNHDA, SQIVND (reference sequence). CDR3 residues: CASSTLTSGVLGGEQFF. CDR3 sequence (DNA): TGTGCCAGTAGTACCCTGACTAGCGGGGTTTTAGGGGGTGAGCAGTTCTTC.